A single sample gave rise to the 5 T cell receptor beta chains below, sequenced in a study of cytomegalovirus exposure and HLA in healthy donors (dated by TCRdb to 2015 to 2018). The library was prepared using the immunoSEQ multiplex PCR assay. The multiplex PCR relied on a mix of 60 forward primers for TCR Vbeta segments and 13 reverse primers for TCR Jbeta segments. TCRdb's version of the immuneACCESS table is confined to in-frame rearrangements and falls short of the full clone set. An unresolved V gene accounts for under half of the shortfall where checked; the remainder is of unknown origin. The sample profile shows 40,000 or so clones; roughly 69% of them were found once. The ten largest clones take up approximately 3.2% of the sample. The material sequenced was PBMCs. These receptors were taken from a woman in her twenties or thirties in good health and CMV-seronegative.

The chain carries TRBV14 and TRBJ2-3; TRBD2 matches 8 bases. V dropped 8 bases and J dropped 3; count of bases not matched to a gene: 10. This CDR3 contains 15 residues. Germline values: CDR1 SGHDN, CDR2 FVKESK. CDR3 nucleotide sequence: TGTGCCAGCCCGCCGGGGGGGCCGTGTACAGATACGCAGTATTTT. As protein: CASPPGGPCTDTQYF.

This chain joins TRBV27 and TRBJ2-7, with 9 bases that match TRBD1. J was trimmed by 3 bases and V by 6 bases; bases with no gene match: 6. This CDR3 is 14 amino acids long. Germline V gives CDR1 MNHEY, CDR2 SMNVEV (reference sequence). The DNA for the CDR3 is TGTGCCAGCAGCCTCGGGACAGGGAACTACGAGCAGTACTTC. Translating it yields CASSLGTGNYEQYF.

This rearrangement joins TRBV9 to TRBJ2-5, with D perhaps matching TRBD2 (7 bases). This CDR3 contains 14 residues. V was cut by 1 base and J by 5 bases, with 12 bases left in between. Germline values: CDR1 SGDLS, CDR2 YYNGEE. The CDR3 DNA follows: TGTGCCAGCAGCGTATGGGGGGGCGGGGAGACCCAGTACTTC. Residues: CASSVWGGGETQYF. The entire variable domain, with the rest obtained from reference TRBV9 and TRBJ2-5, is as follows: DSGVTQTPKHLITATGQRVTLRCSPRSGDLSVYWYQQSLDQGLQFLIQYYNGEERAKGNILERFSAQQFPDLHSELNLSSLELGDSALYFCASSVWGGGETQYFGPGTRLLVL.

In this sample, this clone turned up a few times. The CDR3 nucleotides are TGTGCCAGCAGCCAAGATCCGATTCGAGGTATTAACACCGGGGAGCTGTTTTTT. It specifies CASSQDPIRGINTGELFF. The chain links TRBV4-2 to TRBJ2-2, with unresolved D. V was shortened by 0 bases and J by 2 bases, with 16 bases between the two germline ends. The CDR3 runs 18 residues. The germline gives CDR1 LGHNA, CDR2 YNFKEQ.

J is TRBJ1-1 and V is TRBV28; 8 bases match TRBD1. Germline V gives CDR1 MDHEN, CDR2 SYDVKM. Losses at the gene ends were 5 bases for V and 8 bases for J; bases not matched to a gene: 13. This CDR3 region has 15 residues. This CDR3 reads CASSIAPGTGTEAFF. The CDR3 region has the DNA TGTGCCAGCAGTATTGCCCCCGGGACAGGCACAGAAGCTTTCTTT.